Following are 22 T cell receptor beta chains from one sample sequenced in a study of shared clonotypes between healthy human individuals. The data were produced by immunoSEQ multiplex PCR, yet TCRdb's version contains in-frame clones alone and is incomplete. The sample has over a million clones, around 97% seen once. Sample: naive CD4+ T cells sorted from blood. The subset denotes: CD45RA+ positively selected. These receptors originate from a man aged 25-40 years in good health.

This clone has a single count. This chain links TRBV5-1 with TRBJ2-1, with 7 bases matching TRBD2. The CDR3 runs to 15 residues. Germline V gene lookup returns CDR1 SGHRS and CDR2 YFSETQ. J lost 7 bases, V lost 6 bases, and 13 bases had no gene match. The CDR3 DNA reads TGCGCCAGCACGAAAGGCGGGAGCTCTAGTAATGAGCAGTTCTTC. Protein: CASTKGGSSSNEQFF.

The chain recombines TRBV5-1 with TRBJ2-2, with 7 bases aligning to TRBD1. CDR3 length: 16 amino acids. Germline V CDR1 and CDR2: SGHRS, YFSETQ. V gave up 0 bases and J gave up 5 bases; unmatched junction bases: 7. CDR3 residues: CASSLEGTVPTGELFF. CDR3 bases: TGCGCCAGCAGCTTGGAAGGGACAGTTCCAACCGGGGAGCTGTTTTTT.

The rearrangement joins TRBV7-9 to TRBJ1-2, with a tentative D call TRBD1 (6 bases). The germline V gene encodes CDR1 SEHNR and CDR2 FQNEAQ (reference sequence). The V and J ends lost 2 bases and 4 bases respectively, with 20 bases between them. The CDR3 is 17 residues long. CDR3 region: CASSLLSAKQGGYGYTF. CDR3 DNA sequence: TGTGCCAGCAGCTTACTGAGCGCTAAACAGGGCGGCTATGGCTACACCTTC.

The V and J genes are TRBV5-1 and TRBJ1-3; D is possibly TRBD1 (5 bases). CDR3 size: 17 residues. In germline, CDR1 is SGHRS, CDR2 YFSETQ. Trimming took off 1 base at V and 1 base at J, with 15 bases between the two ends. CDR3 nucleotide sequence: TGCGCCAGCAGCTTGACGACATTCAGGGAATCTGGAAACACCATATATTTT. Translating it yields CASSLTTFRESGNTIYF.

CDR3 sequence reads: CASSLAGQSNTEAFF. The CDR3 DNA follows: TGTGCCAGCAGCTTGGCGGGACAGTCAAACACTGAAGCTTTCTTT. The genes are TRBV5-4 and TRBJ1-1, with 7 bases that match TRBD1. J was trimmed by 2 bases and V by 0 bases; bases with no gene match: 4. This CDR3 has 15 amino acids. In germline, CDR1 is SGHNT, CDR2 YYREEE (reference sequence).

A word on this clone: The identical CDR3 is also encoded by other nucleotide sequences in the sample. The chain couples TRBV6-5 to TRBJ2-7, with D uncertain. Deletions cut 0 bases from V and 2 bases from J, with 2 bases between. There are 12 residues in the CDR3. Per germline, CDR1 MNHEY and CDR2 SVGAGI. The CDR3 reads CASSYSPYEQYF. Here the CDR3 DNA reads TGTGCCAGCAGTTACTCACCCTACGAGCAGTACTTC.

The rearrangement uses TRBV5-5 and TRBJ1-1; D not resolved. Germline assignment: CDR1 SGHKS and CDR2 YYEKEE (reference sequence). This CDR3 is 15 amino acids long. Between the trimmed V and J ends, which lost 3 bases and 3 bases, there was a span of 15 bases. CDR3 sequence (DNA): TGTGCCAGCAGCTCGTTACTCAGATTCTACACTGAAGCTTTCTTT. It codes for CASSSLLRFYTEAFF.

This clone was seen once. J is TRBJ2-5 and V is TRBV18, with 8 bases that match TRBD2. The CDR3 contains 14 residues. CDR1 and CDR2 (germline): KGHSH, LQKENI. With V trimmed by 2 bases and J by 4 bases, 3 bases remained unmatched. In DNA, the CDR3 is TGTGCCAGCTCACCAAAGAGCGGGGGAGAGACCCAGTACTTC. It specifies CASSPKSGGETQYF.

V is TRBV19 and J is TRBJ2-7, with D possibly matching TRBD1 (6 bases). Between the trimmed V and J ends, which lost 7 bases and 5 bases, there was a span of 9 bases. Germline V gene sequence: CDR1 LNHDA, CDR2 SQIVND (reference sequence). This CDR3 region has 11 residues. Here the CDR3 reads CASTSGDEQYF. As DNA, the CDR3 is TGTGCCAGTACCTCAGGGGACGAGCAGTACTTC.

The chain joins TRBV5-1 to TRBJ2-1, with 7 bases that match TRBD2. Looked up from germline, CDR1 is SGHRS and CDR2 is YFSETQ. V lost 4 bases and J lost 6; bases outside the gene matches: 13. The CDR3 consists of 16 residues. The CDR3: CASSGTRGGGINEQFF. The CDR3 region has the DNA TGCGCCAGCAGCGGGACCCGCGGGGGAGGGATCAATGAGCAGTTCTTC. Full variable domain (outside the CDR3, taken from reference TRBV5-1 and TRBJ2-1): KAGVTQTPRYLIKTRGQQVTLSCSPISGHRSVSWYQQTPGQGLQFLFEYFSETQRNKGNFPGRFSGRQFSNSRSEMNVSTLELGDSALYLCASSGTRGGGINEQFFGPGTRLTVL.

The V gene is TRBV15, the J gene TRBJ2-4; D unclear. V was shortened by 1 base and J by 0 bases, with 7 bases between the two germline ends. The CDR3 has 15 amino acids. CDR1 and CDR2 (germline): LNHNV, YYDKDF (reference sequence). The CDR3: CATSRGALAKNIQYF. The CDR3 bases are TGTGCCACCAGCAGAGGAGCTTTAGCCAAAAACATTCAGTACTTC.

This clone was detected once. The chain recombines TRBV5-1 with TRBJ2-6; D perhaps matches TRBD2 (6 bases). V was pared by 2 bases and J by 0 bases, with 12 bases between. The CDR3 extends over 17 amino acids. The germline gives CDR1 SGHRS, CDR2 YFSETQ. The CDR3, as DNA: TGCGCCAGCAGCTTTTGGGGGGTATCCTCTGGGGCCAACGTCCTGACTTTC. Its protein is CASSFWGVSSGANVLTF.

This sequence joins TRBV7-2 and TRBJ2-7; 12 bases line up with TRBD2. This CDR3 spans 16 amino acids. The germline gives CDR1 SGHTA, CDR2 FQGNSA. V lost 5 bases to trimming and J lost 1 base; unmatched junction nucleotides: 6. This CDR3 reads CASSLTGLAGSYEQYF. The CDR3, as DNA: TGTGCCAGCAGCCTTACGGGACTAGCGGGTTCCTACGAGCAGTACTTC.

J is TRBJ2-5 and V is TRBV9; D possibly matches TRBD1 or TRBD2 (6 bases each). V was trimmed by 0 bases and J by 5 bases, leaving 14 bases between them. CDR3 length equals 15 residues. The germline V gene encodes CDR1 SGDLS and CDR2 YYNGEE. The CDR3 protein is CASSVGRGLRETQYF. The CDR3 DNA follows: TGTGCCAGCAGCGTAGGACGGGGGCTACGGGAGACCCAGTACTTC.

The chain employs TRBV7-3 and TRBJ2-7; 13 bases map to TRBD2. J lost 2 bases, V lost 4 bases, and 23 bases had no gene match. In germline, CDR1 is SGHTA, CDR2 FQGTGA. The CDR3 is made up of 22 amino acids. The CDR3 sequence: CASSSGGPGLAGKSRGTYEQYF. CDR3 sequence (DNA): TGTGCCAGCAGCTCAGGGGGACCGGGACTAGCGGGAAAGTCCAGAGGGACCTACGAGCAGTACTTC.

The chain has TRBV13 and TRBJ2-1; 8 bases map to TRBD2. The V and J ends lost 5 bases and 8 bases, in that order; junction bases with no gene match: 20. The CDR3 runs to 18 residues. Germline V CDR1 and CDR2: PRHDT, FYEKMQ (reference sequence). CDR3 DNA sequence: TGTGCCAGCAGCACCGGACTGCGGCTAGCGGGCTTAAGGGATGAGCAGTTCTTC. Its protein is CASSTGLRLAGLRDEQFF.

The chain employs TRBV19 and TRBJ1-3; D uncertain. The CDR3 has 13 amino acids. The germline CDR1 and CDR2 sequences are LNHDA and SQIVND (reference sequence). Trimming shortened V by 3 bases and J by 6 bases, and 9 bases separated the two germline ends. CDR3 region: CASSIESPNTIYF. In DNA form, the CDR3 reads TGTGCCAGTAGTATCGAGTCTCCAAACACCATATATTTT. Drawing the rest from reference TRBV19 and TRBJ1-3, the complete variable domain is DGGITQSPKYLFRKEGQNVTLSCEQNLNHDAMYWYRQDPGQGLRLIYYSQIVNDFQKGDIAEGYSVSREKKESFPLTVTSAQKNPTAFYLCASSIESPNTIYFGEGSWLTVV.

The V call is TRBV30, the J call TRBJ2-5, with D maybe TRBD1 (5 bases). CDR1 GTSNPN and CDR2 SVGIG come from the germline V gene (reference sequence). V lost 6 bases and J lost 3, with 20 bases in between. The CDR3 consists of 15 residues. In nucleotides, the CDR3 is TGTGCCTGCCTCGGTAGTAGCCAGGGAAAAGAGACCCAGTACTTC. This sequence encodes CACLGSSQGKETQYF.

This rearrangement joins TRBV28 to TRBJ1-1; 8 bases agree with TRBD1. This CDR3 contains 12 residues. CDR1 and CDR2 from the germline V gene are MDHEN and SYDVKM. The junction had 0 bases not matched to a gene; V was cut back by 5 bases and J by 4 bases. CDR3 sequence reads: CASSDRGTEAFF. In nucleotides, the CDR3 is TGTGCCAGCAGTGACAGGGGCACTGAAGCTTTCTTT.

This rearrangement joins TRBV5-1 to TRBJ2-1; the D is unclear. Trimming left V 0 bases short and J 10 bases short, with 5 bases between. This CDR3 region has 11 residues. The V gene's germline CDR1 is SGHRS and CDR2 YFSETQ. The CDR3 DNA is TGCGCCAGCAGCTTGGAGTGGGAGCAGTTCTTC. It specifies CASSLEWEQFF.

This chain connects TRBV27 to TRBJ2-7, with a weak D call TRBD2 (6 bases). The CDR3 runs 18 residues. Germline-derived CDR1 and CDR2 are MNHEY and SMNVEV (reference sequence). The V and J ends lost 6 bases and 0 bases respectively, with 24 bases between them. The CDR3 loop is CASSPRVAAGYDSYEQYF. CDR3 nucleotides: TGTGCCAGCAGCCCACGGGTAGCGGCAGGTTACGACTCCTACGAGCAGTACTTC.

This chain connects TRBV28 to TRBJ2-7, with D perhaps matching TRBD2 (5 bases). The CDR3 is 16 amino acids. In germline, CDR1 is MDHEN, CDR2 SYDVKM. The V gene lost 1 base and the J gene lost 0 bases, with 13 bases spanning the gap. CDR3 loop: CASSLFGPGSSYEQYF. The CDR3 DNA reads TGTGCCAGCAGTTTATTCGGCCCGGGGAGCTCCTACGAGCAGTACTTC.